This T cell receptor beta chain was profiled in a study of glioma-infiltrating T cells. Regarding this clonotype: A read error may be the cause here, since a much bigger clone is one base away.

Germline V lookup: CDR1 DFQATT, CDR2 SNEGSKA (reference sequence). The CDR3 length is 17 residues. Amplification of TCR alpha and beta CDR3 regions from RNA used iRepertoire nested multiplex PCR. From the multiplex PCR reads, TCRdb called clonotypes with MiXCR, one entry per CDR3 protein. This table has roughly 350,000 distinct CDR3 sequences, about 40% appearing once. The chain is built from TRBV20-1 and TRBJ2-1; 16 nucleotides match TRBD2. What was sequenced was glioma tissue, nonneoplastic brain tissue, or PBMCs (not recorded which). This clonotype was sampled from a human donor with low-grade glioma or glioblastoma, undergoing nonglioma brain surgery, or in good health (not recorded which). The CDR3 loop is CSASGLAGGRSSYEQFF. CDR3 coding DNA: TGCAGCGCTTCGGGACTAGCGGGAGGGCGTTCTTCCTATGAGCAGTTCTTC.